Listed below are T cell receptor beta chains from one sample, sequenced in a study of technical replicates of blood from a few donors. The table came from immunoSEQ multiplex PCR; TCRdb's copy has only in-frame clones and leaves some out. The table has approximately 79,000 clones, around 97% seen once; the top ten hold more than 0.15%. Source material: T cells isolated from PBMCs. Receptors were obtained from a human donor in good health. Both conserved end residues are part of each CDR3. D genes are given only for firm matches. The size entry is marked missing in some rows and otherwise reads once, few, many or a size class.

clone_size	v_call	d_call	j_call	cdr3_aa	cdr3_nt
NA	TRBV11-1	NA	TRBJ1-2	CASTAWSDNYGYTF	TGTGCCAGCACCGCATGGTCAGATAACTATGGCTACACCTTC
NA	TRBV5-1	NA	TRBJ1-1	CATSRGTGAEAFF	TGCGCCACCAGCCGCGGGACGGGAGCTGAAGCTTTCTTT
few	TRBV5-1	NA	TRBJ2-1	CASSLAFLDNEQFF	TGCGCCAGCAGCTTGGCCTTCCTCGACAATGAGCAGTTCTTC
NA	TRBV13	TRBD2	TRBJ2-3	CASSELGLAGKGAQYF	TGTGCCAGCAGCGAGTTGGGACTAGCGGGGAAGGGGGCGCAGTATTTT
NA	TRBV9	TRBD1	TRBJ1-1	CASSVGGQTEAFF	TGTGCCAGCAGCGTAGGGGGACAGACTGAAGCTTTCTTT
NA	TRBV2	NA	TRBJ2-5	CASSEAYGETQYF	TGTGCCAGCAGTGAAGCCTACGGAGAGACCCAGTACTTC
NA	TRBV7-8	NA	TRBJ1-5	CASSSRVSNQPQHF	TGTGCCAGCAGCTCCCGAGTTAGCAATCAGCCCCAGCATTTT
NA	TRBV30	NA	TRBJ1-5	CAWNRQGSQPQHF	TGTGCCTGGAATCGGCAGGGGAGTCAGCCCCAGCATTTT
NA	TRBV6-5	NA	TRBJ1-3	CATRPGAGNTIYF	TGTGCCACTCGGCCAGGGGCTGGAAACACCATATATTTT
NA	TRBV19	TRBD2	TRBJ2-6	CASSTTPGLAGGISGANVLTF	TGTGCCAGTAGTACAACACCGGGACTAGCGGGAGGGATATCTGGGGCCAACGTCCTGACTTTC
NA	TRBV27	NA	TRBJ2-7	CASSLGFRVSHEQYF	TGTGCCAGCAGTTTAGGCTTCCGGGTTTCCCACGAGCAGTACTTC
NA	TRBV7-9	NA	TRBJ2-1	CASSLGGLEQFF	TGTGCCAGCAGCTTAGGAGGATTAGAGCAGTTCTTC
NA	TRBV5-1	NA	TRBJ2-5	CASSLANPKQETQYF	TGCGCCAGCAGCTTAGCGAACCCGAAACAAGAGACCCAGTACTTC
NA	TRBV5-1	NA	TRBJ2-1	CASSRGGVAVFYNEQFF	TGCGCCAGCAGCCGGGGAGGTGTGGCAGTCTTCTACAATGAGCAGTTCTTC
NA	TRBV5-1	TRBD1	TRBJ1-2	CASSYSDRGGGYTF	TGCGCCAGCAGCTATTCCGACAGGGGAGGGGGCTACACCTTC
NA	TRBV5-1	TRBD1	TRBJ2-7	CASSSGDRAYEQYF	TGCGCCAGCAGCTCTGGGGACAGGGCTTACGAGCAGTACTTC
NA	TRBV11-3	NA	TRBJ1-1	CASSPVFRGGTEAFF	TGTGCCAGCAGCCCCGTGTTTCGCGGGGGCACTGAAGCTTTCTTT
NA	TRBV19	TRBD2	TRBJ2-1	CASSIMALAGPNEQFF	TGTGCCAGTAGTATAATGGCACTAGCGGGGCCCAATGAGCAGTTCTTC
NA	TRBV11-2	TRBD2	TRBJ2-1	CASSRGGLGYNEQFF	TGTGCCAGCAGCCGCGGGGGACTAGGCTACAATGAGCAGTTCTTC
NA	TRBV29-1	TRBD1	TRBJ2-1	CSVEGQGDEQFF	TGCAGCGTTGAAGGACAGGGCGATGAGCAGTTCTTC
NA	TRBV5-6	NA	TRBJ1-1	CASSLPKRDTEAFF	TGTGCCAGCAGCTTACCCAAGAGGGACACTGAAGCTTTCTTT
NA	TRBV29-1	TRBD1	TRBJ1-2	CSVGRGENYGYTF	TGCAGCGTTGGCAGGGGGGAAAACTATGGCTACACCTTC
NA	TRBV27	TRBD1	TRBJ2-1	CASSHQSTGVEQFF	TGTGCCAGCAGCCACCAAAGTACAGGGGTTGAGCAGTTCTTC
NA	TRBV15	NA	TRBJ1-1	CATSLRGNTEAFF	TGTGCCACCAGCCTCAGGGGGAACACTGAAGCTTTCTTT
NA	TRBV28	NA	TRBJ1-4	CASSLVGQGNEKLFF	TGTGCCAGCAGTTTAGTTGGGCAGGGGAATGAAAAACTGTTTTTT
NA	TRBV10-1	NA	TRBJ2-7	CASSVGGDEQYF	TGCGCCAGCAGTGTGGGAGGCGACGAGCAGTACTTC
NA	TRBV9	NA	TRBJ2-3	CASSVERADTQYF	TGTGCCAGCAGCGTAGAGAGGGCAGATACGCAGTATTTT
once	TRBV7-6	TRBD1	TRBJ1-1	CASSSRAGGGEAFF	TGTGCCAGCAGCTCCAGGGCAGGGGGAGGTGAAGCTTTCTTT
NA	TRBV7-3	TRBD1	TRBJ2-1	CASSRQGPYNEQFF	TGTGCCAGCAGCCGACAGGGGCCTTACAATGAGCAGTTCTTC
NA	TRBV11-3	TRBD2	TRBJ2-1	CASSLEAAGGQHNEQFF	TGTGCCAGCAGCTTAGAGGCGGCGGGAGGGCAGCACAATGAGCAGTTCTTC
NA	TRBV18	NA	TRBJ2-4	CASSSGLAKNIQYF	TGTGCCAGCTCGTCCGGACTAGCCAAAAACATTCAGTACTTC